This T cell receptor beta chain is drawn from a study of T-cell memory formation after mild COVID-19. The study, taken as a whole, reports: CD4+ clones that contracted lay mainly in CM and EM; CD8+ ones lay in EMRA. The second-wave clones peaking on day 37 were not confirmed as SARS-CoV-2-specific. That cross-reactive memory joined was suggested by some responding clones appearing in pre-infection memory.

It was 5'RACE with constant-segment primers that produced the TCR alpha and TCR beta cDNA libraries, which carried sample barcodes and UMIs. Via MiXCR, TCRdb re-called the 5' RACE reads, giving one row per CDR3 protein. Among over 350,000 distinct CDR3 sequences, more than 20% were seen once, and the ten largest hold around 8.7%. The table lists this clonotype with a few counts. The antigen is undetermined. CDR1 is LGHNA, CDR2 YNFKEQ, per germline. The CDR3 contains 16 residues. The trim removed 0 bases at V and 6 bases at J, leaving 10 bases unmatched. Sequencing used PBMCs or a T cell subset sorted from them (not recorded which). This sequence was found in an adult woman who had mild COVID-19 (a few samples of this study predate the infection). Cell type and time point are not known. This rearrangement joins TRBV4-2 to TRBJ1-1; 7 positions agree with TRBD1. CDR3 sequence (DNA): TGTGCCAGCAGCCAAGATCATACAGGGGCAGGGGCTGAAGCTTTCTTT. This gives the protein CASSQDHTGAGAEAFF.